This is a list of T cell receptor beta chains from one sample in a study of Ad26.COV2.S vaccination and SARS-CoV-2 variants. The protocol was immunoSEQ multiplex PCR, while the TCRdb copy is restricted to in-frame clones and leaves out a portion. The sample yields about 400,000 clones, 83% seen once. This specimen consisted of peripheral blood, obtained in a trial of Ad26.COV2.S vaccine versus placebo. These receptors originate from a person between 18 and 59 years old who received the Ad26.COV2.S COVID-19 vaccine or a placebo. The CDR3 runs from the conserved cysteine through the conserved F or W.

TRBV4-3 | CASSQGPGRNTEAFF
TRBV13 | CASSENPRGGYGYTF
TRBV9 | CASSRGAGAYEQYF
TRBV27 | CASGRGSSNQPQHF
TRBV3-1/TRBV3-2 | CASTSTGGGNTIYF
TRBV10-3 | CAISKHLRDRVNEQFF
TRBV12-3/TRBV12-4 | CASSKTAAGELFF
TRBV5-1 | CASSAGQGGISGNTIYF
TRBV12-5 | CASGLVRGGFETQYF
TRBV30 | CAWSPTGGVGGELFF
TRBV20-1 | CSALITEAFF
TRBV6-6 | CASSYSDPGPAGTQYF
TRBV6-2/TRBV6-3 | CASSYGRGRNTIYF
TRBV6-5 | CASSSPGLEGNTIYF
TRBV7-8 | CASSLAGQGLGGYTF
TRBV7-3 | CASSLQGGTEAFF
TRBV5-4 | CASSLSGSGPLHF
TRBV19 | CATEGSNEQYF
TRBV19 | CASSMGGYTEAFF
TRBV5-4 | CASRQTQTRAGTEAFF
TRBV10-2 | CASREPYGGADTQYF
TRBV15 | CATSRGEAGGTDTQYF
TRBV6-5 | CASSPDRSGQPQHF
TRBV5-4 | CASSFRSSGNTIYF
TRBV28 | CASSSLRDRAYEQYF
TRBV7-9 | CASSLRRSGGTGELFF
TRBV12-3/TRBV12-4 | CASSSVPGELFF
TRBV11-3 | CASRRGGRTEAFF
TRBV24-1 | CATSKGSNTGELFF
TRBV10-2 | CASRRDANSGANVLTF
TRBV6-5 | CASAASGETQYF
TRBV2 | CASSATAVAVYGYTF
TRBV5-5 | CASSLRLAVRDEQFF
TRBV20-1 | CSAVPGAEAFF
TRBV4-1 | CASSQGASGSYNEQFF
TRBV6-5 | CASSYSGTSAYNEQFF
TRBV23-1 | CARGHRDRDSYEQYF
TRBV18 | CASSPRTEPRKNEQYF
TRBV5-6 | CASSFGTAYNSPLHF
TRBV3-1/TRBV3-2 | CASRGTGLTEAFF